This T cell receptor (beta chain) is from a study of shared clonotypes between healthy human individuals. Regarding the study as a whole: Of the naive CD4 clonotypes, approximately 5% were shared across several donors. Sorted-subset sequencing was shown by rarefaction to be incomplete despite large depth.

Worth noting for this clone: Its antigen is undetermined.

CDR3 size: 15 residues. V lost 4 bases and J lost 7; bases outside the gene matches: 5. Germline CDR1 and CDR2: SGHTA and FQGNSA. Splitting of CD4+ cells produced CD45RA+ naive and CD45RA-negative memory subsets. Sorted-subset replicate PCRs used roughly 210 ng of genomic DNA. This amount corresponded to about 30,000 T cell genomes. Assay used: immunoSEQ multiplex PCR; TCRdb lists only in-frame clones, some missing. The sample shows over a million clones, approximately 78% of them seen only once. The source is a man between 18 and 29 years old in good health. Some clones in this sample may be carry-over from other donors' samples. Material: memory CD4+ T cells from PBMCs. Subset indicated: CD45RA-negative fraction. V gene TRBV7-2 combines with J gene TRBJ2-7, with 15 nucleotides matching TRBD2. The CDR3 nucleotides are TGTGCCAGCAGCTGGGGACTAGCGGGAGGTGGGGAGCAGTACTTC. As protein: CASSWGLAGGGEQYF.